The 21 T cell receptor beta chains below were found in one sample sequenced in a study of blood T cell repertoires in COVID-19. Generated by immunoSEQ multiplex PCR, the TCRdb table keeps only in-frame clones and is missing some. The repertoire includes around 140,000 clones, about nine tenths of them detected once, and around 6.3% sits in the top ten. The sequenced sample was peripheral blood. The receptors shown here come from a man older than 75 with acute or convalescent COVID-19.

The chain is built from TRBV7-2 and TRBJ2-7, with D hard to call. V dropped 5 bases and J dropped 2 bases, with 16 bases sitting between them. Per germline, CDR1 SGHTA and CDR2 FQGNSA. The CDR3 consists of 15 residues. The CDR3 DNA is TGTGCCAGCAGCGAAAGGTCCATACAGACCTACGAGCAGTACTTC. Translation: CASSERSIQTYEQYF.

V and J are TRBV28 and TRBJ1-2, with 10 positions matching TRBD1. Germline V gene data show CDR1 as MDHEN and CDR2 as SYDVKM. The CDR3 covers 17 residues. The junction had 12 bases not matched to a gene; V was cut back by 2 bases and J by 6 bases. The chain's CDR3 is CASSLRQGAMARHGYTF. In DNA form, the CDR3 reads TGTGCCAGCAGTTTACGACAGGGGGCGATGGCTCGGCATGGCTACACCTTC.

With regard to this clone: The identical CDR3 is also encoded by other nucleotide sequences in the sample. The chain combines TRBV5-1 with TRBJ2-1; 7 bases are a match to TRBD2. This CDR3 contains 15 residues. CDR1 SGHRS and CDR2 YFSETQ come from the germline V gene. With V trimmed by 1 base and J by 1 base, 2 bases remained unmatched. CDR3: CASSLSSGSYNEQFF. The CDR3 DNA is TGCGCCAGCAGCTTGAGTAGCGGGTCCTACAATGAGCAGTTCTTC.

V and J are TRBV9 and TRBJ2-1; the D is unclear. This CDR3 has 15 residues. Trimming left V 2 bases short and J 3 bases short, with 12 bases between. The V gene's germline CDR1 is SGDLS and CDR2 YYNGEE. CDR3: CASSVEPEYYNEQFF. DNA for the CDR3: TGTGCCAGCAGCGTGGAGCCGGAATACTACAATGAGCAGTTCTTC.

V usage is TRBV18 and J usage is TRBJ2-1; TRBD2 agrees at 7 bases. The germline V gene encodes CDR1 KGHSH and CDR2 LQKENI. This CDR3 is built from 17 residues. V shed 3 bases and J 4 bases; nucleotides not matched to a gene: 12. This CDR3 reads CASSPYWQRGLYNEQFF. CDR3 DNA sequence: TGTGCCAGCTCACCGTATTGGCAGCGGGGACTATACAATGAGCAGTTCTTC.

The rearrangement links TRBV7-8 to TRBJ1-1, with 7 bases fitting TRBD1. V trimming: 4 bases; J trimming: 0 bases; junction bases outside the gene matches: 2. In germline, CDR1 is SGHVS, CDR2 FQNEAQ. This CDR3 is built from 14 residues. This CDR3 reads CASSSGQLNTEAFF. The CDR3, as DNA: TGTGCCAGCAGCTCGGGACAGCTGAACACTGAAGCTTTCTTT.

The chain joins TRBV5-1 to TRBJ2-1, with a tentative D call TRBD2 (5 bases). Looked up from germline, CDR1 is SGHRS and CDR2 is YFSETQ. V was shortened by 3 bases and J by 9 bases, with 22 bases between the two germline ends. The CDR3 spans 16 residues. The CDR3 bases are TGCGCCAGCAGCTCCCGCCTCACCGTAGGTGAGGGTGAGCAGTTCTTC. Protein: CASSSRLTVGEGEQFF.

J is TRBJ1-2 and V is TRBV7-9; TRBD1 matches at 7 bases. Trimming took 5 bases from V and 14 from J; bases not matched to a gene: 20. Germline loops: CDR1 SEHNR, CDR2 FQNEAQ (reference sequence). This CDR3 comprises 15 residues. CDR3 residues: CASSPKDRAYLWLTF. CDR3 nucleotide sequence: TGTGCCAGCAGCCCTAAAGACAGGGCCTATCTCTGGTTGACCTTC.

V and J are TRBV24-1 and TRBJ2-2, with 8 bases matching TRBD2. Germline V gene sequence: CDR1 KGHDR, CDR2 SFDVKD. The CDR3 runs to 16 residues. Trimming cost V 6 bases and J 3 bases; bases outside gene matches: 8. CDR3 nucleotides: TGTGCCACCAGTAAAGGAGCGGGGGTCCACACCGGGGAGCTGTTTTTT. Protein product: CATSKGAGVHTGELFF.

The chain carries TRBV6-6 and TRBJ2-7; D perhaps matches TRBD2 (6 bases). V gave up 0 bases and J gave up 8 bases, with 8 bases separating them. CDR1 and CDR2 from the germline V gene are MNHNY and SVGAGI (reference sequence). The CDR3 extends over 12 amino acids. The CDR3 reads CASSYSREQQYF. The CDR3 DNA is TGTGCCAGCAGTTACTCGCGGGAACAGCAGTACTTC.

This clone was seen a handful of times. The chain combines TRBV15 with TRBJ2-4; D gene ambiguous. Germline V gene lookup returns CDR1 LNHNV and CDR2 YYDKDF (reference sequence). The CDR3 is 13 amino acids. Trimming took off 3 bases at V and 7 bases at J, with 10 bases between the two ends. This CDR3 is CATSSPTLNIQYF. DNA of the CDR3: TGTGCCACCAGCAGCCCTACGTTGAACATTCAGTACTTC. The whole variable domain, remainder taken from reference TRBV15 and TRBJ2-4, is DAMVIQNPRYQVTQFGKPVTLSCSQTLNHNVMYWYQQKSSQAPKLLFHYYDKDFNNEADTPDNFQSRRPNTSFCFLDIRSPGLGDTAMYLCATSSPTLNIQYFGAGTRLSVL.

This chain uses TRBV23-1 with TRBJ1-3; 8 bases are shared with TRBD1. TRBV23-1 carries the ORF label, with uncertain function. This CDR3 has 14 residues. The J segment lost 4 bases and the V segment lost 7 bases, leaving 6 bases of the junction unmatched. In nucleotides, the CDR3 is TGCGCCAGCAAAAGGACAGGGTACGGAAACACCATATATTTT. Encoded protein: CASKRTGYGNTIYF.

This clone occurred a few times. This chain joins TRBV3-1 (or the pseudogene TRBV3-2) and TRBJ1-6; 7 nucleotides line up with TRBD1. Germline CDR1 reads LGHDT; CDR2 reads YNNKEL (reference sequence). This CDR3 is built from 18 residues. The V gene end was trimmed by 4 bases and the J gene end by 6 bases; junction bases not matched to a gene: 15. The CDR3 sequence is CASSRTLVRTGSNSPLHF. CDR3 nucleotide sequence: TGTGCCAGCAGCCGCACCCTAGTCCGGACAGGTAGTAATTCACCCCTCCACTTT.

The chain is built from TRBV19 and TRBJ2-1; the match to TRBD2 covers 10 bases. This CDR3 comprises 15 residues. After removal of 5 bases from V and 4 bases from J, the junction contained 5 bases not matched to a gene. Germline-derived CDR1 and CDR2 are LNHDA and SQIVND (reference sequence). In DNA, the CDR3 is TGTGCCAGTAGTTCTAGCGGGGGTCAGTACAATGAGCAGTTCTTC. Protein sequence: CASSSSGGQYNEQFF.

This sequence joins TRBV7-3 and TRBJ2-6; 11 nucleotides agree with TRBD2. The V gene end was trimmed by 4 bases and the J gene end by 0 bases; junction bases not matched to a gene: 11. The germline V gene encodes CDR1 SGHTA and CDR2 FQGTGA. This CDR3 comprises 20 residues. The CDR3 here is CASSSLSGLAGGSGANVLTF. The CDR3 DNA follows: TGTGCCAGCAGCTCCCTCTCCGGGCTAGCGGGGGGCTCTGGGGCCAACGTCCTGACTTTC.

This clone has just a few counts. V usage is TRBV2 and J usage is TRBJ2-3; 8 nucleotides match TRBD1. Germline trimming cut 4 bases from V and 5 bases from J; bases unmatched to any gene: 11. The CDR3 has 16 amino acids. Germline V CDR1 and CDR2: SNHLY, FYNNEI. CDR3 residues: CASSAGQGARGDTQYF. The CDR3 nucleotides are TGTGCCAGCAGTGCCGGGCAGGGGGCGCGAGGAGATACGCAGTATTTT.

The chain recombines TRBV5-1 with TRBJ2-2; 7 bases fit TRBD2. Germline V gene sequence: CDR1 SGHRS, CDR2 YFSETQ. This CDR3 has 16 amino acids. V was pared by 4 bases and J by 6 bases, with 12 bases of the junction left unmatched. CDR3 DNA sequence: TGCGCCAGCAGCCCGGGTCGGACTAGTGGCGCCGGGGAGCTGTTTTTT. Translating it yields CASSPGRTSGAGELFF. Complete variable domain (other parts from reference TRBV5-1 and TRBJ2-2): KAGVTQTPRYLIKTRGQQVTLSCSPISGHRSVSWYQQTPGQGLQFLFEYFSETQRNKGNFPGRFSGRQFSNSRSEMNVSTLELGDSALYLCASSPGRTSGAGELFFGEGSRLTVL.

This clone was detected only once. The chain carries TRBV5-1 and TRBJ2-5; TRBD2 matches at 9 bases. Per the germline V gene, CDR1 is SGHRS and CDR2 is YFSETQ. The CDR3 runs 16 residues. Losses at the gene ends were 1 base for V and 2 bases for J; bases not matched to a gene: 6. CDR3 sequence: CASSLRGRGGQETQYF. In DNA form, the CDR3 reads TGCGCCAGCAGCTTGCGTGGGCGGGGGGGGCAAGAGACCCAGTACTTC.

The chain combines TRBV5-4 with TRBJ1-1; 7 bases are a match to TRBD1. After removal of 2 bases from V and 1 base from J, the junction contained 5 bases not matched to a gene. Germline values: CDR1 SGHNT, CDR2 YYREEE (reference sequence). The CDR3 runs 15 residues. The CDR3 loop reads CASSFEGQRNTEAFF. Written as DNA, the CDR3 is TGTGCCAGCAGCTTCGAGGGACAGAGGAACACTGAAGCTTTCTTT. Variable domain in full (rest from reference TRBV5-4 and TRBJ1-1): ETGVTQSPTHLIKTRGQQVTLRCSSQSGHNTVSWYQQALGQGPQFIFQYYREEENGRGNFPPRFSGLQFPNYSSELNVNALELDDSALYLCASSFEGQRNTEAFFGQGTRLTVV.

This clone was seen once. The CDR3 here is CASSLQGSSGNTIYF. The DNA of the CDR3 is TGCGCCAGCAGCTTGCAGGGAAGCTCTGGAAACACCATATATTTT. The gene calls are TRBV5-1 and TRBJ1-3; weak D call: TRBD1 (5 bases). The CDR3 spans 15 residues. Germline V gene sequence: CDR1 SGHRS, CDR2 YFSETQ. The germline V and J ends were trimmed by 1 base and 0 bases, with 8 bases remaining between them.

The chain joins TRBV7-9 to TRBJ2-2; D remains ambiguous. Germline loops: CDR1 SEHNR, CDR2 FQNEAQ (reference sequence). The CDR3 is 16 amino acids. Trimming removed 6 bases at V and 1 base at J, with 15 bases between. CDR3 in DNA: TGTGCCAGCAGTCAACTCGCCAATCTGAACACCGGGGAGCTGTTTTTT. Its translation is CASSQLANLNTGELFF.